This T cell receptor (beta chain) was sequenced during a study of T-cell reconstitution after alpha-beta-depleted transplantation in children. V gave up 5 bases and J gave up 7 bases; unmatched junction bases: 5. Germline loops: CDR1 SGHVS, CDR2 FQNEAQ. This CDR3 is 14 amino acids long. This clonotype appeared a few times. The antigen remains unidentified. Study results and limitations: Surviving recipient T cells and thymic progenitors produced the high day-60 TCRbeta diversity seen in some patients. From newly produced T cells came most of the T-cell counts and diversity one year after transplant. Several hundred expanded graft clones reportedly supplied alpha-beta T cells about two months after transplant.

A library of TCRbeta sequences, prepared with unique molecular identifiers, was generated. TCRdb analysed the PCR reads with MiXCR anew, one entry per CDR3 protein. The repertoire holds hundreds of thousands of distinct CDR3 sequences, with roughly 13% as singletons. The sequencing used PBMCs, mostly from graft donor cells, collected 360 days after TCRalphabeta/CD19-depleted stem cell transplant. This receptor was obtained from a male patient aged 10 to 17 who had a stem cell transplant for acute myeloid leukemia, so the T cells may come from the graft donor. The V gene is TRBV7-8, the J gene TRBJ2-4; 10 bases map to TRBD1. CDR3 amino acids: CASSRPGQGNIQYF. CDR3 nucleotides: TGTGCCAGCAGCAGACCGGGACAGGGGAACATTCAGTACTTC. Supplemented by reference TRBV7-8 and TRBJ2-4, the full variable domain reads GAGVSQSPRYKVAKRGQDVALRCDPISGHVSLFWYQQALGQGPEFLTYFQNEAQLDKSGLPSDRFFAERPEGSVSTLKIQRTQQEDSAVYLCASSRPGQGNIQYFGAGTRLSVL.